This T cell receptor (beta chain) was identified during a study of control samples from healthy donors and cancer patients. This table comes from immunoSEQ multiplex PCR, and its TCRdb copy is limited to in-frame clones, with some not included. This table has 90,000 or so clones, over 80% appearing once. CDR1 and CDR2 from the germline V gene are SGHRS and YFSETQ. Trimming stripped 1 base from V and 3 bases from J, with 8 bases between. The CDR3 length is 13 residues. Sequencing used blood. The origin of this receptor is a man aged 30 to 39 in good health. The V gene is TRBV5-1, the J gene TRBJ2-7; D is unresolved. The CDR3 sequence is CASSLMGNYEQYF. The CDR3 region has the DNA TGCGCCAGCAGCTTGATGGGGAACTACGAGCAGTACTTC.